These 9 T cell receptor beta chains were all obtained from the same sample, sequenced in a study of blood T cells in healthy people across ages. A J-beta primer mix and a sample-barcoded 5' primer were used in a second PCR of about 6 to 12 cycles. TCRdb reprocessed the 5' RACE reads via MiXCR and lists one record per CDR3 protein. The data contain around 990,000 distinct CDR3 sequences, about two fifths of them singletons. Sequenced input: blood. The receptor set was obtained from a man aged 18 to 30 in good health.

This chain links TRBV25-1 with TRBJ2-3; 9 positions agree with TRBD1. Germline CDR1 reads MGHDK; CDR2 reads SYGVNS. This CDR3 comprises 18 residues. V shed 0 bases and J 0 bases; nucleotides not matched to a gene: 7. CDR3 bases: TGTGCCAGCAGTGAATATTTGGGGACAGGGTCCAGCACAGATACGCAGTATTTT. Its translation: CASSEYLGTGSSTDTQYF. Complete variable domain (other parts from reference TRBV25-1 and TRBJ2-3): EADIYQTPRYLVIGTGKKITLECSQTMGHDKMYWYQQDPGMELHLIHYSYGVNSTEKGDLSSESTVSRIRTEHFPLTLESARPSHTSQYLCASSEYLGTGSSTDTQYFGPGTRLTVL.

CDR3 region: CATSFSIRSDNEQFF. CDR3 in DNA: TGTGCCACCTCCTTTTCTATTCGGTCCGACAATGAGCAGTTCTTC. This sequence joins TRBV10-3 and TRBJ2-1; the D is unclear. CDR3 length equals 15 residues. Germline CDR1 ENHRY, CDR2 SYGVKD. V lost 10 bases to trimming and J lost 5 bases, with 21 bases between them.

A few counts support this clonotype. The J gene is TRBJ2-7, the V gene TRBV6-5; possibly TRBD1 for D (6 bases). The germline V gene has CDR1 MNHEY and CDR2 SVGAGI. The CDR3 runs 15 residues. V shed 0 bases and J shed 7 bases, with 16 bases lying between them. CDR3 sequence: CASSYSDRSYEEQYF. The CDR3 DNA is TGTGCCAGCAGTTACTCGGACAGATCCTACGAAGAGCAGTACTTC.

The rearrangement uses TRBV7-2 and TRBJ2-3, with D possibly being TRBD1 (5 bases). With 4 bases removed from V and 3 bases from J, the gap between germline ends came to 11 bases. The CDR3 consists of 14 residues. The V gene's germline CDR1 is SGHTA and CDR2 FQGNSA. The CDR3 DNA is TGTGCCAGCAGCTCACGACAGCCTACAGATACGCAGTATTTT. Encoded protein: CASSSRQPTDTQYF.

J is TRBJ1-4 and V is TRBV12-3 or TRBV12-4; D may be TRBD1 (5 bases). V was pared by 2 bases and J by 0 bases, with 13 bases between. The CDR3 loop spans 17 amino acids. CDR3 DNA: TGTGCCAGCAGTTTATCCACAGGACCAACAACTAATGAAAAACTGTTTTTT. It yields the protein CASSLSTGPTTNEKLFF.

The CDR3 region has the DNA TGTGCCAGCAGCCCTCCTCCCGGGGGATTCACAGATACGCAGTATTTT. It encodes CASSPPPGGFTDTQYF. The chain combines TRBV9 with TRBJ2-3, with D perhaps TRBD2 (6 bases). V lost 4 bases, J lost 2 bases, and 17 bases lay in between. The CDR3 sequence is 16 residues long. The V gene's germline CDR1 is SGDLS and CDR2 YYNGEE.

V is TRBV9 and J is TRBJ1-2; 9 bases are a match to TRBD1. The V segment lost 2 bases and the J segment 4 bases; nucleotides outside the gene matches: 9. CDR1 and CDR2 (germline): SGDLS, YYNGEE. CDR3 length: 16 amino acids. CDR3 in amino acids: CASSVSGTGGGYGYTF. The CDR3 coding sequence is TGTGCCAGCAGCGTTAGTGGTACAGGGGGCGGCTATGGCTACACCTTC.

This clonotype was seen a few times. Compared with germline, one end of the junction differs, possibly owing to a read error. The CDR3 nucleotides read TGTGCCAGCAGCCACCGGGATCCCTCCGACGAGCAGTACTTC. Translated, it gives CASSHRDPSDEQYF. The chain carries TRBV11-2 and TRBJ2-7; D may be TRBD2 (5 bases). CDR1 and CDR2 (germline): SGHAT, FQNNGV. The CDR3 runs to 14 residues.

This clonotype came up a few times. This rearrangement joins TRBV10-3 to TRBJ1-5; possibly TRBD1 for D (5 bases). Germline V gives CDR1 ENHRY, CDR2 SYGVKD. The CDR3 runs to 13 residues. The ends were cut back, 3 bases at V and 4 bases at J, with 7 bases in the middle. CDR3 DNA sequence: TGTGCCATCAGTGACAGGGAAAATCAGCCCCAGCATTTT. This encodes CAISDRENQPQHF.